This T cell receptor (beta chain) was profiled in a study of cytomegalovirus exposure and HLA in healthy donors. About the research overall: There were fewer than 130 million unique TCR beta sequences, drawn from roughly 200 million T cells, in an earlier analysis.

In germline, CDR1 is SEHNR, CDR2 FQNEAQ (reference sequence). V shed 7 bases and J 4 bases; nucleotides not matched to a gene: 6. This CDR3 comprises 14 residues. Study findings and constraints: Versus the approximately 700-donor mean, an Asian-associated ancestry cluster reportedly showed fewer N-insertions in a later analysis.

As regards this clone: Its antigen is not known.

13 Jbeta primers and 60 Vbeta primers were used for the PCR. Clones were sequenced by immunoSEQ multiplex PCR, and TCRdb holds only the in-frame ones, with some missing. The sample holds around 150,000 clones, around 80% seen once. The TCR sequence derives from a female donor in good health and CMV-seropositive. This chain links TRBV7-9 with TRBJ1-2; 10 bases are a match to TRBD1. Sequenced sample: PBMCs. CDR3 sequence (DNA): TGTGCCAGCACTTGGGGACAGGGGATCTATGGCTACACCTTC. This codes for CASTWGQGIYGYTF.